This T cell receptor (beta chain) was captured by sequencing in a study of OX40 agonist ivuxolimab in advanced cancers. Study overall: Head and neck, renal cell, melanoma or hepatocellular carcinoma were the cancers that dose-escalation patients had. Three patients, one with hepatocellular carcinoma and two with cutaneous melanoma, achieved partial responses. Study-level results: Mean expanded clone counts were higher in CD8+ than CD4+ T cells.

Only in-frame clones appear in the TCRdb table, and some are missing; sequencing was by immunoSEQ multiplex PCR. The sample includes 90,000 or so clones, about 90% of them seen just once. The CDR3 runs 14 residues. Per germline, CDR1 MDHEN and CDR2 SYDVKM. V dropped 7 bases and J dropped 6; count of bases not matched to a gene: 7. A few counts support this clone. Its antigen remains unknown. Sequencing was performed on CD4+ or CD8+ T cells sorted from blood, taken in a trial of the OX40 agonist ivuxolimab. The chain has TRBV28 and TRBJ1-5; TRBD1 aligns across 9 bases. The sequence was obtained from an adult with an advanced solid tumor such as melanoma, head and neck, liver or kidney cancer. The CDR3 DNA is TGTGCCAGCACTACGGGACAGGGTGGTCAGCCCCAGCATTTT. This codes for CASTTGQGGQPQHF.